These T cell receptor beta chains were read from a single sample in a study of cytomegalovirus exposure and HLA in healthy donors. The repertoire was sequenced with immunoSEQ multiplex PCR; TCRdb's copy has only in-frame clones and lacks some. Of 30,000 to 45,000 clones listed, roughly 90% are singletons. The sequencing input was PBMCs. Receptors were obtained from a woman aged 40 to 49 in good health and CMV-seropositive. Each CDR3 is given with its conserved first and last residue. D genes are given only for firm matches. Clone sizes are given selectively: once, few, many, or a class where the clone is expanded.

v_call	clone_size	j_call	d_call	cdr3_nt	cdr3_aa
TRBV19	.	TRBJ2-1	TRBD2	TGTGCCAGTAGTAATAGCGGGGGGGTCTCCTACAATGAGCAGTTCTTC	CASSNSGGVSYNEQFF
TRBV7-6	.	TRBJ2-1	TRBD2	TGTGCCAGCAGCCATGGGGGGGACCCCTACAATGAGCAGTTCTTC	CASSHGGDPYNEQFF
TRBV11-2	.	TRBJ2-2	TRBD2	TGTGCCAGCAGCTTGTGGACTAGCGGGGCGGACGGGGAGCTGTTTTTT	CASSLWTSGADGELFF
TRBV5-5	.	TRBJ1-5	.	TGTGCCAGCAGCTTGGCATCAGGGGCTGGCAATCAGCCCCAGCATTTT	CASSLASGAGNQPQHF
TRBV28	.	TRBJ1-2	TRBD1	TGTGCCAGCAGGTCGACAGGGAAAGCTAACTATGGCTACACCTTC	CASRSTGKANYGYTF
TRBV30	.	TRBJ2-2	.	TGTGCCTGGAGGGGGGGGAGACAGGGGCCCGGGGAGCTGTTTTTT	CAWRGGRQGPGELFF
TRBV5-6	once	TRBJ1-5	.	TGTGCCAGCAGCTTCGAAACTCGATCACCCCAGCATTTT	CASSFETRSPQHF
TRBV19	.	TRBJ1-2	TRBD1	TGTGCCAGTAGCACCCGCCCTACAGGGGGCGGCTACACCTTC	CASSTRPTGGGYTF
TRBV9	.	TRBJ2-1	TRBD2	TGTGCCAGCAGCGTAGCGGGGGGAAATATGGGCAATGAGCAGTTCTTC	CASSVAGGNMGNEQFF
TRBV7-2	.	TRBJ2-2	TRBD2	TGTGCCAGCAGCTCACTGGGAGGGGTCTTCACCGGGGAGCTGTTTTTT	CASSSLGGVFTGELFF
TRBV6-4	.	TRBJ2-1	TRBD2	TGTGTCAGCAGTGACTCCGGGGGGGGACGCAATGAGCAGTTCTTC	CVSSDSGGGRNEQFF
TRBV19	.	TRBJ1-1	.	TGTGCCAGTAGTACAATCCAGGATCGGACTGAAGCTTTCTTT	CASSTIQDRTEAFF
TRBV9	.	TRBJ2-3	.	TGTGCCAGCAGCGTAGTCGGACAAACCTCGAGCACAGATACGCAGTATTTT	CASSVVGQTSSTDTQYF
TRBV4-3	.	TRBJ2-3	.	TGCGCCAGCAGCCAAGAGTGGGGGCAAGATACGCAGTATTTT	CASSQEWGQDTQYF
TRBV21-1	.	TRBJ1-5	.	TGTGCCACCCTCGGGAAGTCGGGACAGGGGGCGCGGAGCAATCAGCCCCAGCATTTT	CATLGKSGQGARSNQPQHF
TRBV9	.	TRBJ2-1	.	TGTGCCAGCAGCGTAGGCCGCTCCAGCGGAGGGGACAATGAGCAGTTCTTC	CASSVGRSSGGDNEQFF
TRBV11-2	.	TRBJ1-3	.	TGTGCCAGCAGCTTAGGACAGGTCATCGGAAACACCATATATTTT	CASSLGQVIGNTIYF
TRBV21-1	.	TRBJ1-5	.	TGTGCCAGCAGCTCTGTAGGACAGGGGGGAAATCAGCCCCAGCATTTT	CASSSVGQGGNQPQHF
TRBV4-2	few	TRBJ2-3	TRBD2	TGTGCCAGCAGCCAAACTAGCGGGGGGGCTCAAGATACGCAGTATTTT	CASSQTSGGAQDTQYF
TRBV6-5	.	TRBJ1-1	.	TGTGCCAGCAGTTACTCGATGGGCAGGCGACGTGAAGCTTTCTTT	CASSYSMGRRREAFF
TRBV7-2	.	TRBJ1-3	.	TGTGCCAGCAGCCTAGTAGTCTCTGGAAACACCATATATTTT	CASSLVVSGNTIYF
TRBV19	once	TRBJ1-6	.	TGTGCCAGTAGTTCCAGGGGCGGGTGGAATTCACCCCTCCACTTT	CASSSRGGWNSPLHF
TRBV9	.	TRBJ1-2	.	TGTGCCAGCAGCGTAGGTGGCACCCAGTCTAACTATGGCTACACCTTC	CASSVGGTQSNYGYTF
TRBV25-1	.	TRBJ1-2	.	TGTGCCAGCAGAGTACACAGGATTTTCTATGGCTACACCTTC	CASRVHRIFYGYTF
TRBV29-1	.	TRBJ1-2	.	TGCAGCGTTTGGGATCAGGGCGACTATGGCTACACCTTC	CSVWDQGDYGYTF
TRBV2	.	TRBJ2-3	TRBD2	TGTGCCAGCGCTACGGGACTAGCAACAGATACGCAGTATTTT	CASATGLATDTQYF
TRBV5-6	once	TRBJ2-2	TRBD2	TGTGCCAGCAGCTTGCGGGCTAGCGGGGGGCACACCCGGGCCGGGGAGCTGTTTTTT	CASSLRASGGHTRAGELFF
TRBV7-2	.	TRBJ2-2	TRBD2	TGTGCCACCCGACTAGCGGGGGGGACGAACACCGGGGAGCTGTTTTTT	CATRLAGGTNTGELFF
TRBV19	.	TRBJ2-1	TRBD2	TGTGCCAGTAGCCTCTACGGGACTAGTCCTGAGAACAATGAGCAGTTCTTC	CASSLYGTSPENNEQFF
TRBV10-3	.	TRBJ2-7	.	TGTGCCATCAGTGAAACTACACGGGAGCAGTACTTC	CAISETTREQYF
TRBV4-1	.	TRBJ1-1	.	TGCGCCAGCAGCCCCCAGGGCCTGAACACTGAAGCTTTCTTT	CASSPQGLNTEAFF
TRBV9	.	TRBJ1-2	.	TGTGCCAGCAGCGTGGGGGGGGGACCTTATAATGGCTACACCTTC	CASSVGGGPYNGYTF
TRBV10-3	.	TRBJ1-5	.	TGTGCCATCAGTGCTGGGGGCGAGAATCAGCCCCAGCATTTT	CAISAGGENQPQHF
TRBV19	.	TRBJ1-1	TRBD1	TGTGCCAGTAGCCTAACAGGGGCGAACACTGAAGCTTTCTTT	CASSLTGANTEAFF
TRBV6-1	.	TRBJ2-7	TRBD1	TGTGCCAGCAGACTTGGACAGGACTACGAGCAGTACTTC	CASRLGQDYEQYF